The clone carrying this TCR beta chain was detected many times. Its matching antigen is unknown. Preparation of the TCRbeta library used unique molecular identifiers. One entry per CDR3 protein results from TCRdb running MiXCR on the PCR reads. Among 250,000 to 300,000 distinct CDR3 sequences listed, 7.5% to 9% were seen once. The CDR3 is 14 residues long. V gave up 3 bases and J gave up 1 base; unmatched junction bases: 3. Germline CDR1 DFQATT, CDR2 SNEGSKA (reference sequence). These data originate in a study of T-cell reconstitution after alpha-beta-depleted transplantation in children. General study results and limits: The high TCRbeta diversity at day 60 in some patients came from surviving recipient T cells and thymic progenitors. When one year had passed after transplant, most T-cell counts and diversity came from newly produced T cells. Expanded graft clones, several hundred of them, were reportedly the source of alpha-beta T cells about two months after transplant.

This sequence joins TRBV20-1 and TRBJ2-3, with 8 bases aligning to TRBD2. Sequencing used peripheral blood, obtained 360 days after TCRalphabeta/CD19-depleted stem cell transplant. The TCR originated in a female patient aged 2-9 years who had a stem cell transplant for Fanconi anemia, so the T cells may come from the graft donor. The CDR3: CSASSAGGTDTQYF. The CDR3 DNA follows: TGCAGTGCTAGTTCAGCGGGGGGCACAGATACGCAGTATTTT.